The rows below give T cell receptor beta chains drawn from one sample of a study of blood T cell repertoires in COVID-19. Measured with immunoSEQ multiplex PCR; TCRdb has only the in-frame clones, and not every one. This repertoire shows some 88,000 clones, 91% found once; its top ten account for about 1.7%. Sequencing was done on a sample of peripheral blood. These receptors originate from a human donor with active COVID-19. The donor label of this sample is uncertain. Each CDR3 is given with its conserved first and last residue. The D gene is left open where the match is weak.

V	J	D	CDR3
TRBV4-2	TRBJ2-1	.	CASSQGGGPGFPYNEQFF
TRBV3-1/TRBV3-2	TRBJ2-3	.	CASSQGPRDTQYF
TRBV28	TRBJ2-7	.	CASSPGSKYEQYF
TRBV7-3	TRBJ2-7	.	CASSLGLRDEQYF
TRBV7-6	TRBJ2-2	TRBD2	CASSLVTSGTNTGELFF
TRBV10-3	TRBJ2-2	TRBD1	CATRQGRTGELFF
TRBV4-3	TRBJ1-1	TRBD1	CASSQTNRGANTEAFF
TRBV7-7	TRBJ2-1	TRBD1	CASSLAGTGGSDEQFF
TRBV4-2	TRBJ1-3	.	CASSQVGATSGNTIYF
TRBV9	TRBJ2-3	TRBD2	CASTSGGAPDTQYF
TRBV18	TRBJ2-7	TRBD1	CASSPSTGGNEQYF
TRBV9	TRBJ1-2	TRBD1	CASSAFLQGAIYGYTF
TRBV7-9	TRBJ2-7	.	CASRHDTTEGQYF
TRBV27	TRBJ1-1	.	CASSHRENTEAFF